Sequencing of this TCR beta chain was carried out in a study of T cell changes during pregnancy in multiple sclerosis. Libraries were prepared by immunoSEQ multiplex PCR; TCRdb keeps only in-frame clonotypes and omits some of them. Of 45,000 to 60,000 clones in the sample, 92% were seen once. The CDR3 runs to 13 residues. Trimming took off 1 base at V and 8 bases at J, with 10 bases between the two ends. CDR1 and CDR2 from the germline V gene are SGHDN and FVKESK. This clonotype was sampled from a female donor with multiple sclerosis, enrolled in a pregnancy study. Sample: CD4+ T cells from peripheral blood mononuclear cells, taken in the second trimester of pregnancy. The V and J genes are TRBV14 and TRBJ2-3; a weak D match, TRBD2 (6 bases). The CDR3 DNA reads TGTGCCAGCAGCCAAGCCATCGGGGGTACGCAGTATTTT. It specifies CASSQAIGGTQYF.